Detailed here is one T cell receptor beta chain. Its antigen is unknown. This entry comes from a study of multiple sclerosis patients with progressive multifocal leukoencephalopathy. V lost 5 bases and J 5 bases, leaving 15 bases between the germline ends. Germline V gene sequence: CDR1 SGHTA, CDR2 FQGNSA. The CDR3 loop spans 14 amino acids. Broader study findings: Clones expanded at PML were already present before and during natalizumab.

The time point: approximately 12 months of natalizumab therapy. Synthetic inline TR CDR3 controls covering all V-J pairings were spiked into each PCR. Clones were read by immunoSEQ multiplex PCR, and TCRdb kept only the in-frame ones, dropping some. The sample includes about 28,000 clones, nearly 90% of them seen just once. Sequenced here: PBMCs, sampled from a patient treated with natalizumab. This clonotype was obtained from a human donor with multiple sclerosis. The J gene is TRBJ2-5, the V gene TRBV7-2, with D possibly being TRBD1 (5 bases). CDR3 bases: TGTGCCAGCAGCCCTGACCAGGGTGGGGAGACCCAGTACTTC. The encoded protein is CASSPDQGGETQYF.